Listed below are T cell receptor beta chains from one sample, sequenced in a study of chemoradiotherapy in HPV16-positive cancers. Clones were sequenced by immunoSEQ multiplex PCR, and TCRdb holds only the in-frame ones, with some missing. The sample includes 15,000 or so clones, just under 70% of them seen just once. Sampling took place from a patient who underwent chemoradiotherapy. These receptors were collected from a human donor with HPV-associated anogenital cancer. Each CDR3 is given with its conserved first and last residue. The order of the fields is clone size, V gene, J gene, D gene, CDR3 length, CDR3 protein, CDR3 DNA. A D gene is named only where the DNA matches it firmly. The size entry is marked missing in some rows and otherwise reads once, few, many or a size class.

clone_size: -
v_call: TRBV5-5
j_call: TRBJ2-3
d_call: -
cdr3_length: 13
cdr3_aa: CASSLQGADTQYF
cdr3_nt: TGTGCCAGCAGCTTGCAGGGTGCAGATACGCAGTATTTT

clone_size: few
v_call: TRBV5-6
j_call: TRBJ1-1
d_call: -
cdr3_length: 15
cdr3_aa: CASSLGPDMNTEAFF
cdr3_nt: TGTGCCAGCAGCTTGGGGCCAGACATGAACACTGAAGCTTTCTTT

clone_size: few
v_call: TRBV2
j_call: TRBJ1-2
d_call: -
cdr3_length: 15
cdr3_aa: CASSAQATTNYGYTF
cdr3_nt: TGTGCCAGCAGTGCGCAGGCAACTACTAACTATGGCTACACCTTC

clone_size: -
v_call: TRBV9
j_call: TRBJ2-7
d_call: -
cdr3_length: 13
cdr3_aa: CASSARDRNEQYF
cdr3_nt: TGTGCCAGCAGCGCGAGGGATAGGAACGAGCAGTACTTC

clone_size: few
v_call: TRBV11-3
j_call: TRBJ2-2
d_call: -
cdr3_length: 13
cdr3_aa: CASSLFQDGELFF
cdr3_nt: TGTGCCAGCAGCTTATTTCAGGACGGGGAGCTGTTTTTT

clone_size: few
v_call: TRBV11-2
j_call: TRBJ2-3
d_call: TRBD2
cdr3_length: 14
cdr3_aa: CASSSGGHTDTQYF
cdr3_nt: TGTGCCAGCAGCTCGGGGGGGCATACAGATACGCAGTATTTT

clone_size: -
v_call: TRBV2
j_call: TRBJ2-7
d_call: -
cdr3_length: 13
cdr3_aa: CASSEEVGTEQYF
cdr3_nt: TGTGCCAGCAGTGAAGAGGTAGGGACAGAGCAGTACTTC

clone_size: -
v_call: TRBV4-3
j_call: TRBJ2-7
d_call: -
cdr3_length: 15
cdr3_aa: CASSQEQGGTYEQYF
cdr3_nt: TGCGCCAGCAGCCAGGAACAGGGTGGTACCTACGAGCAGTACTTC

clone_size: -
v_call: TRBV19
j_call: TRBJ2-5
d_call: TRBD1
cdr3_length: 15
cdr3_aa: CASSMRGTGKETQYF
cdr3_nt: TGTGCCAGTAGTATGCGTGGGACAGGGAAAGAGACCCAGTACTTC

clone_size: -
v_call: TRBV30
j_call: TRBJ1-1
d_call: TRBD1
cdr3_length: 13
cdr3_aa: CAWEVGGRGEAFF
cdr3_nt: TGTGCCTGGGAAGTAGGGGGCCGGGGTGAAGCTTTCTTT

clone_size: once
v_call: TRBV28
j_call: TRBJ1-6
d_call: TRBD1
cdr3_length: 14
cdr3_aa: CASLQGQANSPLHF
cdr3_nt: TGTGCCAGCTTGCAGGGACAGGCTAATTCACCCCTCCACTTT

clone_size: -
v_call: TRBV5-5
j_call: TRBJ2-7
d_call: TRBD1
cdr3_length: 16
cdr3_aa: CASSFVTGGISYEQYF
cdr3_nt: TGTGCCAGCAGCTTCGTGACAGGGGGAATCTCCTACGAGCAGTACTTC

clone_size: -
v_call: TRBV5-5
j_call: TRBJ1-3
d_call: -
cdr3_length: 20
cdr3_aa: CASSLVTGLTDASAGNTIYF
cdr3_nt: TGTGCCAGCAGCTTGGTGACAGGACTAACTGACGCGTCTGCTGGAAACACCATATATTTT

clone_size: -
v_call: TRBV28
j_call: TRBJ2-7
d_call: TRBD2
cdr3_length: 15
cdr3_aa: CASSPPAGVRLEQYF
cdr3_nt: TGTGCCAGCAGTCCTCCAGCGGGGGTGCGGTTGGAGCAGTACTTC

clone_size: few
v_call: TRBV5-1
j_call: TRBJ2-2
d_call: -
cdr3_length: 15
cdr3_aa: CASSPTVTDTGELFF
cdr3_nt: TGCGCCAGCAGCCCTACAGTGACGGACACCGGGGAGCTGTTTTTT

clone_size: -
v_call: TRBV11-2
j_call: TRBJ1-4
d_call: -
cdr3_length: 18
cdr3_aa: CASSLFLRHGTGDEKLFF
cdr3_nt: TGTGCCAGCAGCTTATTCCTCCGACATGGGACCGGGGATGAAAAACTGTTTTTT

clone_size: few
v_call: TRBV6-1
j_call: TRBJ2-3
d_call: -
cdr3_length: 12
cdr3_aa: CASSLLEDTQYF
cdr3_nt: TGTGCCAGCAGCTTACTGGAGGATACGCAGTATTTT

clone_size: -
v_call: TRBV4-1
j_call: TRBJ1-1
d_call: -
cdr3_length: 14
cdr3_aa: CASSQDRGISEAFF
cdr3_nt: TGCGCCAGCAGCCAAGACAGGGGAATATCTGAAGCTTTCTTT

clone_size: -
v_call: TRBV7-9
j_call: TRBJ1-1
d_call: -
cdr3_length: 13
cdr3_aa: CASSFGENTEAFF
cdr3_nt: TGTGCCAGCAGCTTTGGGGAGAACACTGAAGCTTTCTTT

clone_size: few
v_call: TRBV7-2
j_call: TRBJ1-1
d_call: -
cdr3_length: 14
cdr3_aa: CASSAQVKGTEAFF
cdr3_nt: TGTGCCAGCAGCGCGCAGGTTAAGGGCACTGAAGCTTTCTTT

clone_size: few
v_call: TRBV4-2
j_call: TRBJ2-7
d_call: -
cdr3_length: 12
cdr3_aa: CASSSDSYEQYF
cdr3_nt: TGTGCCAGCAGCTCTGACAGCTACGAGCAGTACTTC

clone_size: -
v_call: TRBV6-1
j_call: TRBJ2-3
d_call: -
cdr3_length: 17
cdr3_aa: CASSATLWRGHTDTQYF
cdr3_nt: TGTGCCAGCAGTGCAACCCTTTGGCGGGGGCACACAGATACGCAGTATTTT

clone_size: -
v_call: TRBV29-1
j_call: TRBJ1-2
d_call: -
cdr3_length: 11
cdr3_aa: CSATGNYGYTF
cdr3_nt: TGCAGCGCAACAGGGAACTATGGCTACACCTTC

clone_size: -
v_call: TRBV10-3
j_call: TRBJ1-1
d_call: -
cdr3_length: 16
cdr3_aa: CAIKFRDTFLNTEAFF
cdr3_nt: TGTGCCATCAAATTCCGGGACACATTTTTGAACACTGAAGCTTTCTTT

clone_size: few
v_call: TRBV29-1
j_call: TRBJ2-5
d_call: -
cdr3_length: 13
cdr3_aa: CSVGRGVRETQYF
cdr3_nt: TGCAGCGTTGGGAGGGGGGTGAGAGAGACCCAGTACTTC

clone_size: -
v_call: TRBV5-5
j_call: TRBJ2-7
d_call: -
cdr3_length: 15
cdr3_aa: CASSYSGLRSYEQYF
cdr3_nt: TGTGCCAGCAGCTACTCAGGGTTGCGCTCCTACGAGCAGTACTTC

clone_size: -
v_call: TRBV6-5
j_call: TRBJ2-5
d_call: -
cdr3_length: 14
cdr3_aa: CASSYRVSQETQYF
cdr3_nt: TGTGCCAGCAGTTACAGGGTATCTCAAGAGACCCAGTACTTC

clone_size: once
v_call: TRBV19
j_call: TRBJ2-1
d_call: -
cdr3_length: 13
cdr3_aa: CASSGQGRGEQFF
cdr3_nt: TGTGCCAGTAGTGGGCAGGGGCGTGGTGAGCAGTTCTTC

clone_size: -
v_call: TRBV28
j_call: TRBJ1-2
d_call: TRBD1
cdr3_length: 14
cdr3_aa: CASSSPGQGTGYTF
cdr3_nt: TGTGCCAGCAGTTCCCCGGGACAGGGTACAGGCTACACCTTC

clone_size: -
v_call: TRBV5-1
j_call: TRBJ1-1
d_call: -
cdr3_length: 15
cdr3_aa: CASSLASQGGTEAFF
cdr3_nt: TGCGCCAGCAGCTTGGCTTCGCAGGGAGGTACTGAAGCTTTCTTT

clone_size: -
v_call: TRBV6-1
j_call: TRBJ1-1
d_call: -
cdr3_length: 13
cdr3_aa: CASSSQVLAEAFF
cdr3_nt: TGTGCCAGCAGTTCACAGGTGCTCGCTGAAGCTTTCTTT

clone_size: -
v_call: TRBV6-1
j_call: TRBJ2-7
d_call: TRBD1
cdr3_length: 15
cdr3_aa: CASSERQGARDEQYF
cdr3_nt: TGTGCCAGCAGTGAAAGACAGGGGGCGAGAGACGAGCAGTACTTC

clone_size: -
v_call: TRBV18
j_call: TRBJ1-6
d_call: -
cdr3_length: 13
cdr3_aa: CASSPHVNSPLHF
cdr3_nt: TGTGCCAGCTCACCACACGTGAATTCACCCCTCCACTTT

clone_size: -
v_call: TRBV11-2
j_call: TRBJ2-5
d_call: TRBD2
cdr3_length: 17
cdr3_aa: CASSLGTSGGARETQYF
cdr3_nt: TGTGCCAGCAGCCTCGGCACTAGCGGGGGGGCCAGAGAGACCCAGTACTTC

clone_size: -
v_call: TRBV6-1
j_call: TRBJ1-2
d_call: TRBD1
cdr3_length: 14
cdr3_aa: CASSEATGAAGYTF
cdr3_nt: TGTGCCAGCAGTGAAGCGACAGGGGCGGCTGGCTACACCTTC

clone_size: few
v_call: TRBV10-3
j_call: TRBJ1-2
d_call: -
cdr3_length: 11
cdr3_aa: CAITSEGGYTF
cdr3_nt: TGTGCCATCACCAGCGAAGGCGGCTACACCTTC

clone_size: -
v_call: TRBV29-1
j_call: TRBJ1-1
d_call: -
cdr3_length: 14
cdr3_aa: CSVAGQGLDTEAFF
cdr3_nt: TGCAGCGTTGCGGGGCAGGGTTTGGACACTGAAGCTTTCTTT

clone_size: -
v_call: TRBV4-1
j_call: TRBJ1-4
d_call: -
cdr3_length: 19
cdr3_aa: CASSPRAVRGPGTNEKLFF
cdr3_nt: TGCGCCAGCAGCCCGAGGGCGGTCCGAGGCCCGGGAACTAATGAAAAACTGTTTTTT

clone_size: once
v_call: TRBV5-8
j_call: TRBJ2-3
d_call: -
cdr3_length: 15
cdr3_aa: CASSLIWGRTDTQYF
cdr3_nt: TGTGCCAGCAGCTTGATCTGGGGCCGCACAGATACGCAGTATTTT

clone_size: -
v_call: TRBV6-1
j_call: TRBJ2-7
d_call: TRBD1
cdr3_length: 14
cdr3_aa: CASSVGTGNYEQYF
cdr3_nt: TGTGCCAGCAGTGTCGGGACAGGGAACTACGAGCAGTACTTC

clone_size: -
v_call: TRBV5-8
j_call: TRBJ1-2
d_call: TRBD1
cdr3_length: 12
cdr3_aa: CASSSRQGSYTF
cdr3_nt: TGTGCCAGCAGCTCCCGACAGGGCAGCTACACCTTC

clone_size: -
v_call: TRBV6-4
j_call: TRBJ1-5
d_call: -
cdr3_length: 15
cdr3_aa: CASSDRGYSNQPQHF
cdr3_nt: TGTGCCAGCAGTGACAGGGGATATAGCAATCAGCCCCAGCATTTT

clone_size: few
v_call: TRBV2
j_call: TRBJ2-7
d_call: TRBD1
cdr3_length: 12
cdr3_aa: CASKGQAYEQYF
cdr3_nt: TGTGCCAGCAAGGGACAGGCCTACGAGCAGTACTTC

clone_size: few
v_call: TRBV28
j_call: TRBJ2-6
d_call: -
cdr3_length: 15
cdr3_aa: CASSLPGVGANVLTF
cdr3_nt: TGTGCCAGCAGTTTACCCGGGGTTGGGGCCAACGTCCTGACTTTC

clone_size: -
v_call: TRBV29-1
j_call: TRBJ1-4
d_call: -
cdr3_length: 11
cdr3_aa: CSVDRDEKLFF
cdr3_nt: TGCAGCGTTGACAGGGATGAAAAACTGTTTTTT

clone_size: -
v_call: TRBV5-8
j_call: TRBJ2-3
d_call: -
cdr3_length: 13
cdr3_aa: CASSWVSTDTQYF
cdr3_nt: TGTGCCAGCAGCTGGGTTAGCACAGATACGCAGTATTTT

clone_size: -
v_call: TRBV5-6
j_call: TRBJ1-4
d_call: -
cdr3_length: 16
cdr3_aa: CASSLGGTPTNEKLFF
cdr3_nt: TGTGCCAGCAGCTTGGGTGGAACACCAACTAATGAAAAACTGTTTTTT

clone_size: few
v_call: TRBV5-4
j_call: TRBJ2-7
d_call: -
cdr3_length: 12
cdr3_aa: CASSSRDYEQYF
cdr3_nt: TGTGCCAGCAGCTCTCGGGACTACGAGCAGTACTTC

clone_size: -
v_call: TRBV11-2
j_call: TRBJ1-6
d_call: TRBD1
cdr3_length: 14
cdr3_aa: CASSRDRGNSPLHF
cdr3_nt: TGTGCCAGCAGCCGGGACAGAGGGAATTCACCCCTCCACTTT

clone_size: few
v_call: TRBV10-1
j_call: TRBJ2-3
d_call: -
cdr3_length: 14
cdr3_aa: CASSENFGTDTQYF
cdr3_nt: TGCGCCAGCAGCGAGAATTTCGGCACAGATACGCAGTATTTT

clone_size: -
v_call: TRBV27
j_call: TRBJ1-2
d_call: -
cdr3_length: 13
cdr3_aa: CASSFGQSYGYTF
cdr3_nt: TGTGCCAGCAGTTTTGGACAGAGCTATGGCTACACCTTC

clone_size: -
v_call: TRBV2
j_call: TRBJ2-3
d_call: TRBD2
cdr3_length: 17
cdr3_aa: CASSGREFTRSTDTQYF
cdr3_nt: TGTGCCAGCAGCGGGCGGGAGTTTACTCGTAGCACAGATACGCAGTATTTT

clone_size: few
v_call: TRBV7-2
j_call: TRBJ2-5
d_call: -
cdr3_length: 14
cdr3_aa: CASSPWAYQETQYF
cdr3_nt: TGTGCCAGCAGCCCCTGGGCGTACCAAGAGACCCAGTACTTC

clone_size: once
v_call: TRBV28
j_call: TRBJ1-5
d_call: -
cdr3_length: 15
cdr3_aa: CASSENLGSNQPQHF
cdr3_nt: TGTGCCAGCAGTGAAAACCTGGGTAGCAATCAGCCCCAGCATTTT

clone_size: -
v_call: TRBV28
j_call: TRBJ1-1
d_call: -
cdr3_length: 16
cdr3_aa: CASSFVGSLLNTEAFF
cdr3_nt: TGTGCCAGCAGTTTTGTAGGCAGTCTCCTGAACACTGAAGCTTTCTTT

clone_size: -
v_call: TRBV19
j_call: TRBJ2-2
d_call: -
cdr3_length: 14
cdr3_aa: CASLFTPGTGELFF
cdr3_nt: TGTGCCAGTCTTTTTACGCCGGGAACCGGGGAGCTGTTTTTT